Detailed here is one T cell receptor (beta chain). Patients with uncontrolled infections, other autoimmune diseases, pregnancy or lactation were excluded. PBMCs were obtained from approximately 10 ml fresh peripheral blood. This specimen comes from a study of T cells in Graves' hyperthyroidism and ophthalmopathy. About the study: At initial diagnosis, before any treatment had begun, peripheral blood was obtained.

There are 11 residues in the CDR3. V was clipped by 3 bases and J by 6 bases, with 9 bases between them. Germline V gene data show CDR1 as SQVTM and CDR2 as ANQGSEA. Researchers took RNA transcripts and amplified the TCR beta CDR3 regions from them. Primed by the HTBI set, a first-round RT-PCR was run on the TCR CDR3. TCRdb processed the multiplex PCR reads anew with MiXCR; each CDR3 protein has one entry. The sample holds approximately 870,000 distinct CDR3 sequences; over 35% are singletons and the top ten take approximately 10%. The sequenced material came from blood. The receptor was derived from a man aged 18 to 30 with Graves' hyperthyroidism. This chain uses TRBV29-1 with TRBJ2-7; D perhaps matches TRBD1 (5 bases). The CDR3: CSVEDDSEQYF. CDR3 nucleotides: TGCAGCGTTGAGGATGACAGCGAGCAGTACTTC.